What follows are 3 T cell receptor beta chains derived from one specimen sequenced in a study of T cell repertoires in cytomegalovirus infection. TCRdb re-called the reads through MiXCR, storing one row per CDR3 protein. The sample lists 310,000 or so distinct CDR3 sequences, 17% occurring once. Source material: PBMCs. Source of these receptors: a human donor in good health (CMV status not recorded). Some clones in this sample may be carry-over from other donors' samples.

The gene calls are TRBV7-3 and TRBJ1-3; 7 nucleotides agree with TRBD1. Trimming at V came to 2 bases and at J to 0 bases, leaving 13 bases not matched to a gene. Germline V gene data show CDR1 as SGHTA and CDR2 as FQGTGA. This CDR3 has 19 amino acids. This chain's CDR3 is CASSLFAGTDLPSGNTIYF. CDR3 nucleotide sequence: TGTGCCAGCAGCTTATTTGCTGGGACAGATCTACCCTCTGGAAACACCATATATTTT.

V usage is TRBV18 and J usage is TRBJ1-4; D is possibly TRBD1 (6 bases). The CDR3 covers 16 residues. CDR1 KGHSH and CDR2 LQKENI come from the germline V gene. The V and J ends lost 2 bases and 5 bases respectively, with 15 bases between them. CDR3 amino acids: CASSPFELQGNEKLFF. The CDR3 DNA reads TGTGCCAGCTCACCATTTGAATTGCAGGGGAATGAAAAACTGTTTTTT.

There are many counts of this clonotype. This chain uses TRBV7-2 with TRBJ2-5; 8 bases are shared with TRBD1. The germline gives CDR1 SGHTA, CDR2 FQGNSA. This CDR3 is built from 14 residues. After removal of 5 bases from V and 3 bases from J, the junction contained 5 bases not matched to a gene. The CDR3: CASSRGQGKETQYF. The CDR3 DNA reads TGTGCCAGCAGCCGCGGACAGGGAAAAGAGACCCAGTACTTC.